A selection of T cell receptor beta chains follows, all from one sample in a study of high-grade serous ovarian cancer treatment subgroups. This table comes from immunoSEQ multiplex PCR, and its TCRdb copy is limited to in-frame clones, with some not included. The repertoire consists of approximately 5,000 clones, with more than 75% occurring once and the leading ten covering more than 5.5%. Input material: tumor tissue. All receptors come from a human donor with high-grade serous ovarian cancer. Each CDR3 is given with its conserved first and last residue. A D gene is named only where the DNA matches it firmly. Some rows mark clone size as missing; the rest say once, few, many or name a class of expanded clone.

CDR3 protein: CAWSIGEGYEQYF
CDR3 DNA: TGTGCCTGGAGCATAGGGGAGGGGTACGAGCAGTACTTC
D gene: TRBD2
J gene: TRBJ2-7
clone size: -
CDR3 length: 13
V gene: TRBV30

CDR3 protein: CASSVLGSTLTGNEQYF
CDR3 DNA: TGTGCCAGCAGCGTTCTTGGCTCGACACTCACAGGGAACGAGCAGTACTTC
D gene: -
J gene: TRBJ2-7
clone size: -
CDR3 length: 17
V gene: TRBV7-9

CDR3 protein: CASRVGTGSSYEQYF
CDR3 DNA: TGTGCCAGCAGGGTTGGTACAGGGAGCTCCTACGAGCAGTACTTC
D gene: -
J gene: TRBJ2-7
clone size: -
CDR3 length: 15
V gene: TRBV5-4

CDR3 protein: CASSLEDYGNTIYF
CDR3 DNA: TGTGCCAGCAGCTTAGAGGACTATGGAAACACCATATATTTT
D gene: -
J gene: TRBJ1-3
clone size: -
CDR3 length: 14
V gene: TRBV7-9

CDR3 protein: CASSASGSSYEQYF
CDR3 DNA: TGTGCCAGCAGCGCTAGCGGAAGCTCCTACGAGCAGTACTTC
D gene: TRBD2
J gene: TRBJ2-7
clone size: -
CDR3 length: 14
V gene: TRBV7-2

CDR3 protein: CASSLVLAGGQTQYF
CDR3 DNA: TGCGCCAGCAGCTTGGTTCTAGCGGGGGGGCAGACCCAGTACTTC
D gene: TRBD2
J gene: TRBJ2-5
clone size: -
CDR3 length: 15
V gene: TRBV5-1

CDR3 protein: CASSLGWSGGYTF
CDR3 DNA: TGTGCCAGCAGCTTGGGTTGGAGTGGCGGCTACACCTTC
D gene: -
J gene: TRBJ1-2
clone size: once
CDR3 length: 13
V gene: TRBV5-4

CDR3 protein: CASSITGTGVTEAFF
CDR3 DNA: TGTGCCAGCAGCATCACCGGGACAGGGGTTACTGAAGCTTTCTTT
D gene: TRBD1
J gene: TRBJ1-1
clone size: -
CDR3 length: 15
V gene: TRBV11-2

CDR3 protein: CAISAGTQYF
CDR3 DNA: TGTGCCATCTCAGCGGGGACGCAGTATTTT
D gene: TRBD2
J gene: TRBJ2-3
clone size: -
CDR3 length: 10
V gene: TRBV6-7

CDR3 protein: CASSLLGQVHNEKLFF
CDR3 DNA: TGTGCCAGCAGCCTTCTCGGACAGGTCCATAATGAAAAACTGTTTTTT
D gene: TRBD1
J gene: TRBJ1-4
clone size: -
CDR3 length: 16
V gene: TRBV28

CDR3 protein: CASSVAPWNEKLFF
CDR3 DNA: TGTGCCAGCAGCGTAGCACCCTGGAATGAAAAACTGTTTTTT
D gene: -
J gene: TRBJ1-4
clone size: once
CDR3 length: 14
V gene: TRBV9

CDR3 protein: CASSLDSLNTEAFF
CDR3 DNA: TGTGCCAGCAGTTTGGACAGTTTGAACACTGAAGCTTTCTTT
D gene: -
J gene: TRBJ1-1
clone size: -
CDR3 length: 14
V gene: TRBV9

CDR3 protein: CASSQAIGTSIYNEQFF
CDR3 DNA: TGCGCCAGCAGCCAAGCGATAGGGACTTCGATTTACAATGAGCAGTTCTTC
D gene: -
J gene: TRBJ2-1
clone size: -
CDR3 length: 17
V gene: TRBV4-1

CDR3 protein: CASSSPYEVEAFF
CDR3 DNA: TGTGCCAGCAGCTCACCCTACGAGGTGGAAGCTTTCTTT
D gene: -
J gene: TRBJ1-1
clone size: few
CDR3 length: 13
V gene: TRBV7-9

CDR3 protein: CASSEISEIVRRGGLSPKNIQYF
CDR3 DNA: TGCGCCAGCAGTGAGATCTCAGAGATAGTGCGGCGGGGGGGCCTATCCCCCAAAAACATTCAGTACTTC
D gene: TRBD2
J gene: TRBJ2-4
clone size: -
CDR3 length: 23
V gene: TRBV10-1

CDR3 protein: CASSLSSYEQYF
CDR3 DNA: TGTGCCAGCAGTCTCAGCTCCTACGAGCAGTACTTC
D gene: -
J gene: TRBJ2-7
clone size: -
CDR3 length: 12
V gene: TRBV27

CDR3 protein: CASSLGGRFREKLFF
CDR3 DNA: TGTGCCAGCAGCTTAGGGGGAAGGTTTCGCGAAAAACTGTTTTTT
D gene: -
J gene: TRBJ1-4
clone size: -
CDR3 length: 15
V gene: TRBV7-2

CDR3 protein: CASRRGTSGELFF
CDR3 DNA: TGTGCCAGCAGACGTGGGACCTCCGGGGAGCTGTTTTTT
D gene: -
J gene: TRBJ2-2
clone size: -
CDR3 length: 13
V gene: TRBV2

CDR3 protein: CASSTSLFSPLHF
CDR3 DNA: TGTGCCAGTAGTACCAGTCTGTTTTCACCCCTCCACTTT
D gene: -
J gene: TRBJ1-6
clone size: -
CDR3 length: 13
V gene: TRBV19

CDR3 protein: CASSTGTGGFEQYF
CDR3 DNA: TGTGCCAGCAGCACCGGGACAGGGGGCTTCGAGCAGTACTTC
D gene: TRBD1
J gene: TRBJ2-7
clone size: -
CDR3 length: 14
V gene: TRBV27

CDR3 protein: CSVGEMAGQPQHF
CDR3 DNA: TGCAGCGTTGGAGAGATGGCAGGACAGCCCCAGCATTTT
D gene: -
J gene: TRBJ1-5
clone size: few
CDR3 length: 13
V gene: TRBV29-1

CDR3 protein: CASSPSLQKINTEAFF
CDR3 DNA: TGTGCCAGCAGTCCTAGCCTCCAGAAAATCAACACTGAAGCTTTCTTT
D gene: -
J gene: TRBJ1-1
clone size: few
CDR3 length: 16
V gene: TRBV28

CDR3 protein: CATSRDITSGNTIYF
CDR3 DNA: TGTGCCACCAGCAGAGATATTACCTCTGGAAACACCATATATTTT
D gene: -
J gene: TRBJ1-3
clone size: -
CDR3 length: 15
V gene: TRBV15

CDR3 protein: CASRSTGRNTIYF
CDR3 DNA: TGTGCCAGCAGGTCGACAGGCCGAAACACCATATATTTT
D gene: -
J gene: TRBJ1-3
clone size: -
CDR3 length: 13
V gene: TRBV6-5

CDR3 protein: CASPPPGRYNYEQYF
CDR3 DNA: TGTGCCAGCCCCCCTCCCGGCAGGTACAACTACGAGCAGTACTTC
D gene: -
J gene: TRBJ2-7
clone size: -
CDR3 length: 15
V gene: TRBV7-9